The clone carrying this T cell receptor (beta chain) has just a few counts. TCR beta CDR3 sequences were amplified from RNA transcripts. An initial round of RT-PCR targeting the TCR CDR3 relied on the HTBI primer set. A single record per CDR3 protein comes from TCRdb applying MiXCR to the multiplex PCR reads. This table holds some 510,000 distinct CDR3 sequences, less than 25% found once. The germline V gene encodes CDR1 KGHDR and CDR2 SFDVKD. This CDR3 spans 15 amino acids. V was clipped by 5 bases and J by 0 bases; unmatched bases: 5. The data were obtained in a study of T cells in Graves' hyperthyroidism and ophthalmopathy.

This chain joins TRBV24-1 and TRBJ2-5; the match to TRBD1 covers 7 bases. Material for sequencing was blood. The TCR originated in a man aged 18 to 35 with Graves' hyperthyroidism. In nucleotides, the CDR3 is TGTGCCACCAGTGGAGGCAGGGGGTACCAAGAGACCCAGTACTTC. It codes for CATSGGRGYQETQYF.